This is a list of T cell receptor beta chains from one sample in a study of blood T cell repertoires in COVID-19. Repertoires were generated with immunoSEQ multiplex PCR, while TCRdb's copy carries only in-frame clones and drops some. The sample holds approximately 92,000 clones, about 71% seen once. The specimen was peripheral blood. These receptor sequences come from a woman aged 55-69 years in a cohort sampled during active or convalescent COVID-19. The CDR3 runs from the conserved cysteine through the conserved F or W. Each record gives: V gene, clone size, J gene, D gene, CDR3 protein, CDR3 DNA. The D gene is left open where the match is weak. Clone size, where shown, is once, few, many, or a class for clones that have expanded.

V: TRBV3-1/TRBV3-2
size: .
J: TRBJ1-1
D: .
CDR3: CASSHRDTEAFF
DNA: TGTGCCAGCAGCCACCGGGACACTGAAGCTTTCTTT

V: TRBV5-1
size: once
J: TRBJ2-2
D: .
CDR3: CASSFTFGGELFF
DNA: TGCGCCAGCAGCTTTACATTTGGCGGGGAGCTGTTTTTT

V: TRBV6-6
size: .
J: TRBJ2-7
D: TRBD2
CDR3: CASTPGGNGEQYF
DNA: TGTGCCAGCACCCCCGGGGGGAATGGCGAGCAGTACTTC

V: TRBV3-1/TRBV3-2
size: few
J: TRBJ1-4
D: .
CDR3: CASSQVPRTYGKLFF
DNA: TGTGCCAGCAGCCAAGTGCCTCGAACGTACGGAAAACTGTTTTTT

V: TRBV10-1
size: .
J: TRBJ2-3
D: .
CDR3: CASSRDSRTDTQYF
DNA: TGCGCCAGCAGCCGGGACTCCCGCACAGATACGCAGTATTTT

V: TRBV12-3/TRBV12-4
size: .
J: TRBJ1-5
D: .
CDR3: CASCSGVGQPQHF
DNA: TGTGCCAGCTGCTCGGGGGTGGGTCAGCCCCAGCATTTT

V: TRBV12-5
size: .
J: TRBJ2-3
D: TRBD1
CDR3: CASGLVLTGGTDTQYF
DNA: TGTGCTAGTGGTTTGGTACTGACAGGGGGCACAGATACGCAGTATTTT

V: TRBV7-9
size: .
J: TRBJ2-2
D: TRBD1
CDR3: CASWGQGDTGELFF
DNA: TGTGCCAGCTGGGGACAGGGTGACACCGGGGAGCTGTTTTTT

V: TRBV6-5
size: .
J: TRBJ2-7
D: .
CDR3: CASTAGYEQYF
DNA: TGTGCCAGCACCGCAGGCTACGAGCAGTACTTC

V: TRBV3-1/TRBV3-2
size: .
J: TRBJ2-5
D: .
CDR3: CASSQVGLALETQYF
DNA: TGTGCCAGCAGCCAAGTCGGGCTAGCGTTGGAGACCCAGTACTTC

V: TRBV7-9
size: .
J: TRBJ1-3
D: .
CDR3: CASSLASRRGNTIYF
DNA: TGTGCCAGCAGCTTAGCTAGCCGTAGGGGAAACACCATATATTTT

V: TRBV18
size: .
J: TRBJ1-2
D: .
CDR3: CASSPTRTDPLNYGYTF
DNA: TGTGCCAGCTCACCGACCAGAACAGACCCCTTGAACTATGGCTACACCTTC

V: TRBV28
size: .
J: TRBJ1-6
D: TRBD1
CDR3: CASSFWAGGNSPLHF
DNA: TGTGCCAGCAGTTTTTGGGCAGGGGGTAATTCACCCCTCCACTTT

V: TRBV19
size: once
J: TRBJ1-2
D: .
CDR3: CASSPQVGQVYGYTF
DNA: TGTGCCAGTAGTCCCCAGGTGGGGCAGGTCTATGGCTACACCTTC

V: TRBV5-6
size: few
J: TRBJ2-7
D: .
CDR3: CASSSRAPSYEQYF
DNA: TGTGCCAGCAGCTCGAGAGCTCCCTCCTACGAGCAGTACTTC

V: TRBV19
size: few
J: TRBJ2-3
D: TRBD2
CDR3: CASSISGTSGFADTQYF
DNA: TGTGCCAGTAGTATCTCCGGGACTAGCGGTTTCGCAGATACGCAGTATTTT

V: TRBV4-1
size: .
J: TRBJ2-7
D: .
CDR3: CASSQGQQPYEQYF
DNA: TGCGCCAGCAGTCAAGGTCAACAGCCCTACGAGCAGTACTTC

V: TRBV6-2/TRBV6-3
size: .
J: TRBJ2-2
D: TRBD1
CDR3: CASSGTGTGHTGELFF
DNA: TGTGCCAGCAGCGGAACCGGGACAGGGCACACCGGGGAGCTGTTTTTT

V: TRBV15
size: .
J: TRBJ1-5
D: .
CDR3: CASAVATNQPQHF
DNA: TGTGCCTCCGCGGTAGCTACCAATCAGCCCCAGCATTTT

V: TRBV9
size: .
J: TRBJ2-2
D: TRBD2
CDR3: CASSVSGGMYTGELFF
DNA: TGTGCCAGCAGCGTATCGGGGGGGATGTACACCGGGGAGCTGTTTTTT

V: TRBV5-4
size: .
J: TRBJ1-1
D: TRBD1
CDR3: CASSGSTWGQDEAFF
DNA: TGTGCCAGCAGCGGCTCTACATGGGGACAGGATGAAGCTTTCTTT

V: TRBV7-3
size: .
J: TRBJ2-1
D: TRBD2
CDR3: CASSARGGAGNEQFF
DNA: TGTGCCAGCAGCGCCCGCGGGGGGGCCGGGAATGAGCAGTTCTTC

V: TRBV7-9
size: .
J: TRBJ2-2
D: TRBD2
CDR3: CASSWGLAGYNTGELFF
DNA: TGTGCCAGCAGCTGGGGACTAGCGGGGTACAACACCGGGGAGCTGTTTTTT

V: TRBV7-6
size: .
J: TRBJ2-5
D: TRBD2
CDR3: CASSIGLAGGPGETQYF
DNA: TGTGCCAGCAGCATAGGACTAGCGGGGGGGCCGGGAGAGACCCAGTACTTC

V: TRBV18
size: .
J: TRBJ2-3
D: .
CDR3: CASSPPTLPSTDTQYF
DNA: TGTGCCAGCTCACCACCTACCCTACCCAGCACAGATACGCAGTATTTT

V: TRBV9
size: .
J: TRBJ1-1
D: .
CDR3: CASSDPAGGGVNTEAFF
DNA: TGTGCCAGCAGCGACCCCGCCGGAGGAGGGGTAAACACTGAAGCTTTCTTT

V: TRBV19
size: few
J: TRBJ1-5
D: TRBD1
CDR3: CASSIAAGGDVNSNQPQHF
DNA: TGTGCCAGTAGTATAGCGGCAGGGGGCGATGTAAATAGCAATCAGCCCCAGCATTTT